This T cell receptor beta chain was profiled in a study of CD8 T cells in ankylosing spondylitis. This clonotype was seen ten or more times. No antigen is known for it. Quantitative barcoded 5'-RACE was used to prepare TCR beta libraries. TCRdb redid the calling of the 5' RACE reads with MiXCR, one entry per CDR3 protein. The profile covers roughly 250,000 distinct CDR3 sequences, with approximately 9% appearing a single time and under 7.5% taken by the ten largest. CDR3 length equals 14 residues. The germline V gene encodes CDR1 LGHDT and CDR2 YNNKEL (reference sequence). Trimming took off 0 bases at V and 11 bases at J, with 14 bases between the two ends. The study, taken as a whole, reports: Disease-linked clones reportedly concentrated significantly in matched ankylosing spondylitis synovial fluid. A TCR beta motif made of fewer than ten highly homologous variants seemed typical of ankylosing spondylitis blood.

The sequenced sample consisted of blood, either unsorted or a sorted T cell fraction (not recorded which). The V and J genes are TRBV3-1 and TRBJ2-1; D is unresolved. This TCR was sampled from a male donor with ankylosing spondylitis or in good health (not recorded which). In DNA, the CDR3 is TGTGCCAGCAGCCAAGATGTAACGTTCCACCAGCAGTTCTTC. As protein: CASSQDVTFHQQFF.